This TCR beta chain was identified in a study of CD8 T cells in ankylosing spondylitis. Points from the study as a whole: Clones linked to the disease showed a CD8+ phenotype. They occurred at relatively low frequencies in peripheral blood.

On this clonotype: Antigen: not known.

TCRdb redid the calling of the 5' RACE reads with MiXCR, one entry per CDR3 protein. The sample yields around 25,000 distinct CDR3 sequences, roughly 17% seen once. Germline CDR1 reads SGHTA; CDR2 reads FQGNSA. CDR3 length: 16 amino acids. V lost 5 bases and J lost 3, with 16 bases in between. What was sequenced was blood. The rearrangement links TRBV7-2 to TRBJ2-2, with D maybe TRBD1 (6 bases). The receptor comes from a male donor with ankylosing spondylitis or in good health (not recorded which). CDR3 in DNA: TGTGCCAGCAGCCCGTGGACAGTTCCGTACACCGGGGAGCTGTTTTTT. Its protein product is CASSPWTVPYTGELFF.